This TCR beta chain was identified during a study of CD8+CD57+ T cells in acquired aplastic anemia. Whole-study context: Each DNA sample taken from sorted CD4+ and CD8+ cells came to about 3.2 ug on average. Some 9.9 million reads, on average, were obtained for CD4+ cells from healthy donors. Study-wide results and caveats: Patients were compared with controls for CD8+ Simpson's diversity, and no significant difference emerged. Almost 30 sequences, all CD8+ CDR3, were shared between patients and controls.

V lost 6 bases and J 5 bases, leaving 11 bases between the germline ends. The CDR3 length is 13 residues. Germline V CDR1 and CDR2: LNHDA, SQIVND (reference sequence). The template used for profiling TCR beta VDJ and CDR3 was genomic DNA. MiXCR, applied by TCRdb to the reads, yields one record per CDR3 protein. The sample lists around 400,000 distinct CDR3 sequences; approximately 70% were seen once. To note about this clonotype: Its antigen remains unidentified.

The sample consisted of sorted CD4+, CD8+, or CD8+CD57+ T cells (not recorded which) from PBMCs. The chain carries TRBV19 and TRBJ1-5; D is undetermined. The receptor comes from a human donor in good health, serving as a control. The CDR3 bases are TGTGCCAGTAGCCTCGACGGACATCAGCCCCAGCATTTT. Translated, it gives CASSLDGHQPQHF.